These 17 T cell receptor beta chains share one sample of origin, sequenced in a study of Ad26.COV2.S vaccination and SARS-CoV-2 variants. Treatment described: around 19 received Ad26.COV2.S at low or high dose, single or two shots; 5 received placebo; per-sample allocation not given. Repertoires come from day 63 after the first vaccine or placebo injection. TCRdb's copy holds only in-frame clones and misses some; the assay was immunoSEQ multiplex PCR. The table includes some 640,000 clones, around 89% detected once. The sample was peripheral blood, taken in a trial of Ad26.COV2.S vaccine versus placebo. The receptors here all came from a person between 18 and 65 years old who received the Ad26.COV2.S COVID-19 vaccine or a placebo.

Only a few counts were recorded for this clone. This chain connects TRBV12-3 or TRBV12-4 to TRBJ2-1; no firm D call. Deletions cut 1 base from V and 9 bases from J, with 4 bases between. CDR3 size: 11 residues. CDR3 DNA: TGTGCCAGCAGTTTAGGCCGTGAGCAGTTCTTC. Translated, it gives CASSLGREQFF.

The chain joins TRBV29-1 to TRBJ1-4; 7 bases agree with TRBD1. V lost 4 bases, J lost 7 bases, and 6 bases stayed unmatched. The CDR3 loop spans 13 amino acids. Germline values: CDR1 SQVTM, CDR2 ANQGSEA. CDR3 in amino acids: CSVATGFGEKLFF. The CDR3 nucleotides are TGCAGCGTTGCGACAGGGTTCGGTGAAAAACTGTTTTTT.

Details on this clone: The junction and the germline gene differ at one end; a read error may be behind it. The CDR3 region is CASSHSTGIGPDTQYF. The CDR3 DNA sequence: TGTGCCAGCAGTCACTCGACAGGTATTGGGCCAGATACGCAGTATTTT. The gene calls are TRBV6-6 and TRBJ2-3; perhaps TRBD1 as D (6 bases). CDR3 length: 16 amino acids. CDR1 MNHNY and CDR2 SVGAGI come from the germline V gene (reference sequence).

The V and J genes are TRBV2 and TRBJ2-7; TRBD1 agrees at 7 bases. Trimming cost V 8 bases and J 3 bases; bases outside gene matches: 13. Germline CDR1 SNHLY, CDR2 FYNNEI. There are 15 residues in the CDR3. The CDR3 DNA reads TGTGCCAGCCAAATCCAGACAGGGATGAACTACGAGCAGTACTTC. Translated, it gives CASQIQTGMNYEQYF.

The V gene is TRBV7-2, the J gene TRBJ1-2; D ambiguous. From germline, CDR1 is SGHTA and CDR2 FQGNSA. V gave up 3 bases and J gave up 8 bases, with 13 bases separating them. This CDR3 is built from 13 residues. This chain's CDR3 is CASSLDARWGYTF. CDR3 in DNA: TGTGCCAGCAGCTTGGACGCCCGATGGGGCTACACCTTC.

This clone was detected only once. This rearrangement joins TRBV6-5 to TRBJ2-5; tentatively, D is TRBD2 (6 bases). Germline lookup yields CDR1 MNHEY and CDR2 SVGAGI. The CDR3 extends over 14 amino acids. V was pared by 2 bases and J by 5 bases, with 12 bases between. CDR3 in amino acids: CASSYTEGTETQYF. CDR3 in DNA: TGTGCCAGCAGTTACACGGAGGGGACGGAGACCCAGTACTTC.

The chain couples TRBV3-1 (or the pseudogene TRBV3-2) to TRBJ1-5; D is perhaps TRBD1 (5 bases). This CDR3 comprises 17 residues. The germline V gene encodes CDR1 LGHDT and CDR2 YNNKEL (reference sequence). The V end lost 2 bases, the J end lost 6 bases, and 20 bases lay between the germline ends. CDR3: CASSQSFGTAGGQPQHF. Written as DNA, the CDR3 is TGTGCCAGCAGCCAATCATTTGGGACGGCCGGGGGTCAGCCCCAGCATTTT.

The rearrangement uses TRBV7-9 and TRBJ2-2; D might be TRBD1 (5 bases). Between the trimmed V and J ends, which lost 1 base and 0 bases, there was a span of 6 bases. CDR3 length: 15 amino acids. Germline loops: CDR1 SEHNR, CDR2 FQNEAQ (reference sequence). DNA for the CDR3: TGTGCCAGCAGCTTAGACAGGACGAACACCGGGGAGCTGTTTTTT. Its translation: CASSLDRTNTGELFF.

The chain employs TRBV10-3 and TRBJ2-2, with 8 bases aligning to TRBD1. Trimming cost V 7 bases and J 4 bases; bases outside gene matches: 14. This CDR3 spans 17 amino acids. Germline V gives CDR1 ENHRY, CDR2 SYGVKD. CDR3 protein: CAIKSHAGTGVTGELFF. The CDR3 DNA reads TGTGCCATCAAATCCCACGCTGGGACAGGAGTCACCGGGGAGCTGTTTTTT.

The chain combines TRBV7-9 with TRBJ1-2; 9 bases line up with TRBD1. Germline V gene lookup returns CDR1 SEHNR and CDR2 FQNEAQ (reference sequence). Losses at the gene ends were 5 bases for V and 2 bases for J; bases not matched to a gene: 6. This CDR3 spans 15 amino acids. The CDR3 DNA follows: TGTGCCAGCAGCCCCGGGACAGGGTGGAACTATGGCTACACCTTC. Translated: CASSPGTGWNYGYTF.

V usage is TRBV10-3 and J usage is TRBJ1-2; possible D gene TRBD1, 6 bases. The germline CDR1 and CDR2 sequences are ENHRY and SYGVKD. With 0 bases removed from V and 7 bases from J, the gap between germline ends came to 9 bases. The CDR3 has 13 amino acids. CDR3 residues: CAISESRGGGYTF. The CDR3 coding sequence is TGTGCCATCAGTGAGTCGAGAGGGGGTGGCTACACCTTC.

The chain employs TRBV5-1 and TRBJ2-4; D is perhaps TRBD1 or TRBD2 (6 bases each). Germline CDR1 is SGHRS and CDR2 is YFSETQ. V lost 4 bases and J 1 base, leaving 18 bases between the germline ends. CDR3 length: 17 residues. The CDR3 DNA sequence: TGCGCCAGCAGCCCGGGGCCCCGGGGGCTTGCCAAAAACATTCAGTACTTC. It encodes CASSPGPRGLAKNIQYF. Full variable domain (outside the CDR3, taken from reference TRBV5-1 and TRBJ2-4): KAGVTQTPRYLIKTRGQQVTLSCSPISGHRSVSWYQQTPGQGLQFLFEYFSETQRNKGNFPGRFSGRQFSNSRSEMNVSTLELGDSALYLCASSPGPRGLAKNIQYFGAGTRLSVL.

This clone has only one observation. The gene calls are TRBV5-1 and TRBJ2-1; 9 nucleotides align to TRBD2. In germline, CDR1 is SGHRS, CDR2 YFSETQ. Unmatched junction bases numbered 3, after V lost 0 bases and J lost 2 bases. The CDR3 totals 16 residues. The CDR3, as DNA: TGCGCCAGCAGCTTGGAGGCGGGAGGGCCCTACAATGAGCAGTTCTTC. It specifies CASSLEAGGPYNEQFF.

The V and J genes are TRBV24-1 and TRBJ2-3; D unresolved. Germline CDR1 KGHDR, CDR2 SFDVKD. With 4 bases removed from V and 0 bases from J, the gap between germline ends came to 10 bases. This CDR3 is built from 15 residues. The DNA for the CDR3 is TGTGCCACCAGTGACCGAACGTTAAGCACAGATACGCAGTATTTT. Its translation: CATSDRTLSTDTQYF.

The chain joins TRBV3-1 (or the pseudogene TRBV3-2) to TRBJ1-1; D is possibly TRBD1 (5 bases). CDR1 is LGHDT and CDR2 is YNNKEL in the germline V gene (reference sequence). V lost 4 bases, J lost 4 bases, and 16 bases lay in between. This CDR3 spans 15 amino acids. In nucleotides, the CDR3 is TGTGCCAGCAGCCCCCGCGGGGGAAGGGGCACTGAAGCTTTCTTT. It codes for CASSPRGGRGTEAFF.

The rearrangement links TRBV24-1 to TRBJ2-7, with D maybe TRBD2 (6 bases). This CDR3 region has 15 residues. Germline lookup yields CDR1 KGHDR and CDR2 SFDVKD. The V and J ends lost 3 bases and 3 bases respectively, with 14 bases between them. The CDR3 sequence: CATSDPPDGGYEQYF. CDR3 nucleotides: TGTGCCACCAGTGATCCCCCGGACGGGGGCTACGAGCAGTACTTC.

This clone was found a few times. The rearrangement uses TRBV7-2 and TRBJ1-1; D perhaps matches TRBD1 (6 bases). Germline values: CDR1 SGHTA, CDR2 FQGNSA. V dropped 1 base and J dropped 4 bases, with 7 bases sitting between them. The CDR3 contains 13 residues. The CDR3 loop is CASSLDRVTEAFF. As DNA, the CDR3 is TGTGCCAGCAGCTTAGACAGGGTCACTGAAGCTTTCTTT.